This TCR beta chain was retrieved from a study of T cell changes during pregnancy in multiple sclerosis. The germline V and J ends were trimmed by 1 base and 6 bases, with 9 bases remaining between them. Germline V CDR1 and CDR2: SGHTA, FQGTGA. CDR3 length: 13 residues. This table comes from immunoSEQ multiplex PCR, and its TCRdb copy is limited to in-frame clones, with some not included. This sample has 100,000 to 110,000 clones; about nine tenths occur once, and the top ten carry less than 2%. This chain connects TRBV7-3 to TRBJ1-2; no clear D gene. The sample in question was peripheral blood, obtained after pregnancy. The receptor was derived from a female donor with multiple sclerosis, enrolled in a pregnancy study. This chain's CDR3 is CASSLRGEDGYTF. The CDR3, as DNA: TGTGCCAGCAGCTTAAGGGGAGAGGATGGCTACACCTTC. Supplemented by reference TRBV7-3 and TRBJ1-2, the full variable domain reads GAGVSQTPSNKVTEKGKYVELRCDPISGHTALYWYRQSLGQGPEFLIYFQGTGAADDSGLPNDRFFAVRPEGSVSTLKIQRTERGDSAVYLCASSLRGEDGYTFGSGTRLTVV.